This is a list of T cell receptor beta chains from one sample in a study of identical twins. TCRdb called the 5' RACE reads again in MiXCR, with one record for every CDR3 protein. The sample yields approximately 500,000 distinct CDR3 sequences, approximately 25% seen once. This sample was shared with a second study, whose subject was T cells expressing NK-cell markers.

Source material: CD4+ T cells sorted from blood. The receptors come from a woman between 18 and 30 years old in good health. CDR3s include the opening cysteine and the closing phenylalanine or tryptophan. Each record gives: V gene, clone size, CDR3 length, J gene, D gene, CDR3 protein, CDR3 DNA. A D gene is named only where the DNA matches it firmly. A clone size is listed for some rows: how often the clone was seen (once, few, many), or a class if it is expanded.

TRBV20-1	few	14	TRBJ1-5	.	CSARVQGSNQPQHF	TGCAGTGCTAGAGTTCAGGGAAGCAATCAGCCCCAGCATTTT
TRBV5-1	few	17	TRBJ2-1	TRBD2	CASSWGLAGPFYNEQFF	TGCGCCAGCAGCTGGGGACTAGCGGGTCCATTTTACAATGAGCAGTTCTTC
TRBV6-4	.	12	TRBJ2-5	.	CASSWGKKTQYF	TGTGCCAGCTCCTGGGGTAAGAAGACCCAGTACTTC
TRBV21-1	.	14	TRBJ2-1	.	CASSKAQWGNEQFF	TGTGCCAGCAGCAAAGCGCAATGGGGAAATGAGCAGTTCTTC
TRBV20-1	.	11	TRBJ2-7	.	CSAAETYEQYF	TGCAGTGCTGCAGAAACCTACGAGCAGTACTTC
TRBV9	.	15	TRBJ2-5	TRBD2	CASSPQRGTMGTQYF	TGTGCCAGCAGCCCCCAGCGGGGGACGATGGGGACCCAGTACTTC
TRBV12-3/TRBV12-4	few	12	TRBJ1-5	.	CASSLYNQPQHF	TGTGCCAGCAGCCTATACAATCAGCCCCAGCATTTT
TRBV5-1	.	13	TRBJ1-5	.	CASSLALGQPQHF	TGCGCCAGCAGCTTGGCTTTGGGTCAGCCCCAGCATTTT
TRBV19	many	14	TRBJ1-5	.	CASSSQGWNQPQHF	TGTGCCAGTAGTAGTCAGGGTTGGAATCAGCCCCAGCATTTT
TRBV12-3/TRBV12-4	many	16	TRBJ2-2	TRBD2	CASSPLGLARTGELFF	TGTGCCAGCAGTCCTCTCGGACTAGCTCGAACCGGGGAGCTGTTTTTT
TRBV12-3/TRBV12-4	.	13	TRBJ2-1	.	CASNGPSIWEQFF	TGTGCCAGCAACGGGCCCTCAATTTGGGAGCAGTTCTTC
TRBV12-3/TRBV12-4	.	13	TRBJ1-2	.	CASSSGTEYGYTF	TGTGCCAGCAGTTCCGGGACGGAATATGGCTACACCTTC
TRBV25-1	.	16	TRBJ2-1	TRBD2	CASSAHGLAGGNEQFF	TGTGCCAGCAGTGCCCACGGGCTAGCGGGAGGCAATGAGCAGTTCTTC
TRBV12-3/TRBV12-4	once	14	TRBJ2-2	.	CASRSGVSTGELFF	TGTGCCAGCAGGTCAGGGGTTAGCACCGGGGAGCTGTTTTTT
TRBV7-2	.	15	TRBJ1-3	TRBD1	CASSSHRGPGNTIYF	TGTGCCAGCAGCTCCCACAGGGGACCTGGAAACACCATATATTTT
TRBV11-1	.	18	TRBJ2-3	.	CASSSPDYSGGDKNTQYF	TGTGCCAGCAGCTCACCAGACTATAGCGGAGGGGACAAAAATACGCAGTATTTT
TRBV6-6	.	13	TRBJ2-1	.	CASSSQGSHEQFF	TGTGCCAGCAGTTCTCAGGGTTCCCATGAGCAGTTCTTC
TRBV11-2	.	14	TRBJ2-7	.	CASSLDSSFYEQYF	TGTGCCAGCAGCTTAGATAGTTCGTTCTACGAGCAGTACTTC
TRBV7-9	.	14	TRBJ2-3	.	CASSYRTGTDTQYF	TGTGCCAGCAGCTACCGGACAGGCACAGATACGCAGTATTTT
TRBV4-3	.	17	TRBJ2-2	TRBD2	CASSHAPTSGRTGELFF	TGCGCCAGCAGCCACGCACCGACTAGCGGGAGGACCGGGGAGCTGTTTTTT
TRBV18	few	15	TRBJ2-1	TRBD2	CASSPALAGDNEQFF	TGTGCCAGCTCACCAGCACTAGCGGGGGACAATGAGCAGTTCTTC
TRBV10-3	few	17	TRBJ1-2	.	CAISGTERDKKDYGYTF	TGTGCCATCAGCGGAACAGAACGGGACAAAAAGGACTATGGCTACACCTTC
TRBV7-2	.	13	TRBJ1-1	.	CASTYPGGTEAFF	TGTGCCAGCACCTACCCAGGAGGAACTGAAGCTTTCTTT
TRBV12-3/TRBV12-4	few	14	TRBJ2-5	.	CASSLAQLQETQYF	TGTGCCAGCAGTTTAGCACAGCTCCAAGAGACCCAGTACTTC
TRBV12-3/TRBV12-4	few	15	TRBJ2-4	TRBD2	CASRLAGGRADIQYF	TGTGCCAGCAGGCTAGCGGGGGGGCGAGCGGACATTCAGTACTTC
TRBV6-2/TRBV6-3	.	14	TRBJ1-6	.	CASSRQWYNSPLHF	TGTGCCAGCAGTCGACAGTGGTATAATTCACCCCTCCACTTT
TRBV7-2	.	14	TRBJ2-7	.	CASSFMGVLYEQYF	TGTGCCAGCAGCTTTATGGGAGTCCTCTACGAGCAGTACTTC
TRBV7-9	.	17	TRBJ1-5	TRBD1	CASSFGTGDSRNQPQHF	TGTGCCAGCAGCTTCGGGACAGGGGATAGTCGCAATCAGCCCCAGCATTTT
TRBV20-1	few	14	TRBJ2-1	.	CSARDTRAGDEQFF	TGCAGTGCTAGAGATACTAGGGCCGGGGATGAGCAGTTCTTC
TRBV27	.	17	TRBJ2-3	.	CASSPGGEMTSTDTQYF	TGTGCCAGCAGTCCCGGTGGGGAGATGACTAGCACAGATACGCAGTATTTT
TRBV6-5	.	15	TRBJ2-7	.	CASSYSVSGSYEQYF	TGTGCCAGCAGTTACTCGGTTAGCGGCTCCTACGAGCAGTACTTC
TRBV7-2	.	15	TRBJ2-5	TRBD2	CASSRAASGQETQYF	TGTGCCAGCAGCCGTGCGGCTAGCGGTCAAGAGACCCAGTACTTC
TRBV4-2	.	15	TRBJ2-7	.	CASSTDPHLAVEQYF	TGTGCCAGCAGCACCGACCCCCATCTTGCGGTCGAGCAGTACTTC
TRBV5-1	few	14	TRBJ1-6	.	CASSFWESNSPLHF	TGCGCCAGCAGCTTTTGGGAGTCTAATTCACCCCTCCACTTT
TRBV11-2	.	15	TRBJ2-5	TRBD2	CASSLGGLVGETQYF	TGTGCCAGCAGCTTAGGGGGACTAGTCGGAGAGACCCAGTACTTC
TRBV28	.	20	TRBJ2-7	TRBD2	CASSSPVGLAGGGSRAGQYF	TGTGCCAGCAGTTCACCCGTGGGACTAGCGGGCGGTGGAAGTCGAGCGGGGCAGTACTTC
TRBV20-1	few	14	TRBJ2-2	.	CSASAWVNTGELFF	TGCAGTGCTAGTGCCTGGGTGAACACCGGGGAGCTGTTTTTT
TRBV5-1	many	16	TRBJ1-3	.	CASSLVSGPSGNTIYF	TGCGCCAGCAGCTTGGTATCTGGACCCTCTGGAAACACCATATATTTT
TRBV30	.	13	TRBJ1-5	.	CAWRQEGDQPQHF	TGTGCCTGGAGGCAGGAGGGAGATCAGCCCCAGCATTTT
TRBV29-1	.	13	TRBJ2-7	.	CSVEQQVLGEQYF	TGCAGCGTTGAACAACAGGTCCTAGGCGAGCAGTACTTC
TRBV12-3/TRBV12-4	many	14	TRBJ2-2	.	CASREQGSTGELFF	TGTGCCAGCAGGGAACAGGGTTCCACCGGGGAGCTGTTTTTT
TRBV4-3	few	13	TRBJ2-7	.	CASSPRRGGEQYF	TGCGCCAGCAGCCCTAGGCGGGGTGGCGAGCAGTACTTC
TRBV12-5	.	15	TRBJ2-1	TRBD2	CASGLLAGGQSEQFF	TGTGCTAGTGGTTTACTAGCGGGGGGGCAATCCGAGCAGTTCTTC
TRBV7-2	few	12	TRBJ2-5	.	CASSLALGTQYF	TGTGCCAGCAGCCTTGCTTTGGGGACCCAGTACTTC
TRBV20-1	few	13	TRBJ1-4	TRBD1	CSALRQGEEKLFF	TGCAGTGCTCTAAGACAGGGGGAAGAAAAACTGTTTTTT